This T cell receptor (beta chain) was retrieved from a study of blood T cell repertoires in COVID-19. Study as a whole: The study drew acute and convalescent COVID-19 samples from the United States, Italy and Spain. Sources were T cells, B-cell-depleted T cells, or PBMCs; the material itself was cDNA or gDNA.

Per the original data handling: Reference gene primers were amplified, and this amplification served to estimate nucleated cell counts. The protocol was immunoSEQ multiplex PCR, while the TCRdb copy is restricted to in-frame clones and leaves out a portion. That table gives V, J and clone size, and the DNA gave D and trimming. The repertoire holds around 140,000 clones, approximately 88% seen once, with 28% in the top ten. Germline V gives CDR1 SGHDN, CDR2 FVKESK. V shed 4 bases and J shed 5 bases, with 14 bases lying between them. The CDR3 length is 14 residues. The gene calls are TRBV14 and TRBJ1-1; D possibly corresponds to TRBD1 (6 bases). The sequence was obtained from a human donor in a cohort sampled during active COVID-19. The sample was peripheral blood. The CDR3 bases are TGTGCCAGCAGCCTCCCAGGGGTTCGGACTGAAGCTTTCTTT. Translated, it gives CASSLPGVRTEAFF.